The 8 T cell receptor beta chains below come from one sample, sequenced in a study of blood T cell repertoires in COVID-19. The assay was immunoSEQ multiplex PCR, and TCRdb's table has in-frame clones only and misses some. The profile shows 100,000 to 150,000 clones, approximately 74% of them singletons. The sample was peripheral blood. The source of these receptors is a man of 80 years or more with COVID-19, enrolled during active disease.

The chain is built from TRBV4-1 and TRBJ2-4; TRBD2 matches 11 bases. CDR3 length: 16 amino acids. Trimming at V came to 0 bases and at J to 6 bases, leaving 4 bases not matched to a gene. CDR1 is MGHRA, CDR2 YSYEKL, per germline. The CDR3 loop reads CASSQERLAGRNIQYF. The CDR3 DNA sequence: TGCGCCAGCAGCCAAGAGCGACTAGCGGGAAGAAACATTCAGTACTTC.

A few counts support this clone. For the CDR3, the DNA is TGCGCCAGCAGCCTTCAGGGGGCACTTTACGAGCAGTACTTC. This translates into CASSLQGALYEQYF. The V call is TRBV5-1, the J call TRBJ2-7; 8 bases line up with TRBD1. This CDR3 region has 14 residues. J gave up 4 bases and V 4 bases, and 7 bases lay outside the gene matches. CDR1 and CDR2 from the germline V gene are SGHRS and YFSETQ.

This sequence joins TRBV19 and TRBJ1-4; no reliable D call. The length of the CDR3 is 14 residues. The germline V gene encodes CDR1 LNHDA and CDR2 SQIVND (reference sequence). V dropped 6 bases and J dropped 4 bases, with 12 bases sitting between them. The CDR3 loop reads CASRPGGRNEKLFF. The CDR3 nucleotides are TGTGCCAGTAGGCCAGGCGGGCGTAATGAAAAACTGTTTTTT.

This sequence joins TRBV7-3 and TRBJ2-2; TRBD1 matches at 9 bases. The V gene's germline CDR1 is SGHTA and CDR2 FQGTGA. The CDR3 totals 17 residues. V trimming: 5 bases; J trimming: 0 bases; junction bases outside the gene matches: 7. The CDR3 region has the DNA TGTGCCAGCAGCCGAGACCGACAGGGGGCGAACACCGGGGAGCTGTTTTTT. Its translation is CASSRDRQGANTGELFF.

The rearrangement uses TRBV5-5 and TRBJ2-1; no clear D. With 0 bases removed from V and 2 bases from J, the gap between germline ends came to 12 bases. CDR3 length equals 16 residues. Germline lookup yields CDR1 SGHKS and CDR2 YYEKEE (reference sequence). In nucleotides, the CDR3 is TGTGCCAGCAGCTTGGCAACGGCGGTAGCCTACAATGAGCAGTTCTTC. This gives the protein CASSLATAVAYNEQFF.

The rearrangement links TRBV11-2 to TRBJ2-7; maybe TRBD1 (6 bases). V was trimmed by 6 bases and J by 2 bases, leaving 17 bases between them. Germline V gene lookup returns CDR1 SGHAT and CDR2 FQNNGV. CDR3 size: 15 residues. The CDR3 nucleotides are TGTGCCAGCAGTGGGGGCTCTCATCTTCCCTACGAGCAGTACTTC. This encodes CASSGGSHLPYEQYF.

J is TRBJ2-3 and V is TRBV27, with 13 nucleotides matching TRBD2. The germline gives CDR1 MNHEY, CDR2 SMNVEV (reference sequence). V lost 1 base and J lost 5; bases outside the gene matches: 6. The CDR3 is made up of 17 amino acids. The DNA for the CDR3 is TGTGCCAGCAGTTTATTTGGACTAGCGGGAGTTGAAGATACGCAGTATTTT. Its protein is CASSLFGLAGVEDTQYF.

This sequence joins TRBV27 and TRBJ2-7; 7 bases are shared with TRBD1. Germline CDR1 is MNHEY and CDR2 is SMNVEV (reference sequence). CDR3 size: 11 residues. V lost 7 bases, J lost 6 bases, and 3 bases stayed unmatched. The CDR3 DNA follows: TGTGCCAGCACGAAGGGGGCCGAGCAGTACTTC. It encodes CASTKGAEQYF.